The sequence of this T cell receptor beta chain was determined in a study of cytomegalovirus exposure and HLA in healthy donors. Whole-study results and caveats: Diagnosis of cytomegalovirus status made by the classifier reportedly showed high specificity and sensitivity.

Healthy individuals who donated bone marrow served as the donors. This clone was seen just once. What it binds is unknown. The PCR was carried out with 60 Vbeta primers and 13 Jbeta primers. Generated by immunoSEQ multiplex PCR, the TCRdb table keeps only in-frame clones and is missing some. Of 110,000 or so clones in the sample, roughly 70% were seen once. Per germline, CDR1 LNHDA and CDR2 SQIVND (reference sequence). The ends were cut back, 5 bases at V and 2 bases at J, with 7 bases in the middle. The CDR3 covers 13 residues. This TCR came from an older woman in good health and CMV-seropositive. The chain uses TRBV19 and TRBJ1-3; D remains ambiguous. The sample was PBMCs. The CDR3 DNA is TGTGCCAGTAGTTCCGGAGCTGGAAACACCATATATTTT. This codes for CASSSGAGNTIYF.